Listed below are T cell receptor beta chains from one sample, sequenced in a study of identical twins. One entry per CDR3 protein, called by TCRdb with MiXCR from the 5' RACE reads. The table records more than 200,000 distinct CDR3 sequences, more than 13% of them present only once. Material for sequencing was memory (CD45RO+) T cells sorted from blood. These receptors originate from a woman under 30 in good health. Each CDR3 is given with its conserved first and last residue. The D gene is left open where the match is weak. A row's size may be missing; if present it is once, few, many or a size class.

V: TRBV14; size: NA; D: NA; J: TRBJ2-4; DNA: TGTGCCAGCAGCCCAAGCAGAAACATTCAGTACTTC; CDR3: CASSPSRNIQYF
V: TRBV20-1; size: few; D: NA; J: TRBJ2-5; DNA: TGCAGTGCTACAGAGAGACAGCAAGAGACCCAGTACTTC; CDR3: CSATERQQETQYF
V: TRBV14; size: NA; D: TRBD2; J: TRBJ2-5; DNA: TGTGCCAGCAGCTACGGGACTAGTCTTATCGAGACCCAGTACTTC; CDR3: CASSYGTSLIETQYF
V: TRBV6-5; size: NA; D: TRBD2; J: TRBJ2-3; DNA: TGTGCCAGCAGTTACGGGGGGGGGAGCGGGTCAGATACGCAGTATTTT; CDR3: CASSYGGGSGSDTQYF
V: TRBV6-1; size: NA; D: NA; J: TRBJ1-5; DNA: TGTGCCAGCAGTGACACTATGTATCAGCCCCAGCATTTT; CDR3: CASSDTMYQPQHF
V: TRBV11-1; size: NA; D: TRBD1; J: TRBJ1-2; DNA: TGTGCCAGCAGCCCTCTTATTATCGGACAGGGGTTTACGGACGGCTACACCTTC; CDR3: CASSPLIIGQGFTDGYTF
V: TRBV20-1; size: NA; D: NA; J: TRBJ2-3; DNA: TGCAGTCAGTTGATAGATACGCAGTATTTT; CDR3: CSQLIDTQYF
V: TRBV20-1; size: NA; D: TRBD1; J: TRBJ2-2; DNA: TGCAGTGCGCCCCGGCCCCAGGGGGCAGCGGACACCGGGGAGCTGTTTTTT; CDR3: CSAPRPQGAADTGELFF
V: TRBV5-6; size: few; D: NA; J: TRBJ2-2; DNA: TGTGCCAGCAGCCACTGGAACACCGGGGAGCTGTTTTTT; CDR3: CASSHWNTGELFF
V: TRBV12-5; size: few; D: NA; J: TRBJ2-4; DNA: TGTGCTAGTGGTTTGTGGACCTCTCCGAACATTCAGTACTTC; CDR3: CASGLWTSPNIQYF
V: TRBV12-3/TRBV12-4; size: NA; D: TRBD2; J: TRBJ2-3; DNA: TGTGCCAGCATCAGCGGGAGCTCGACAGATACGCAGTATTTT; CDR3: CASISGSSTDTQYF
V: TRBV2; size: NA; D: TRBD1; J: TRBJ1-5; DNA: TGTGCCAGCAGTGCGGACAGGGTGCGAGCTCAGCCCCAGCATTTT; CDR3: CASSADRVRAQPQHF
V: TRBV7-9; size: NA; D: TRBD1; J: TRBJ2-3; DNA: TGTGCCAGCAGCTTGACAGGGGGTCCAGATACGCAGTATTTT; CDR3: CASSLTGGPDTQYF
V: TRBV20-1; size: NA; D: NA; J: TRBJ2-5; DNA: TGCAGTGCACAGACCCGCGGGGGCGGGGAGACCCAGTACTTC; CDR3: CSAQTRGGGETQYF
V: TRBV20-1; size: many; D: TRBD1; J: TRBJ1-3; DNA: TGCAGTGCTAGAGACCGCGAGGGGGCCGGAAACACCATATATTTT; CDR3: CSARDREGAGNTIYF
V: TRBV5-1; size: many; D: NA; J: TRBJ1-4; DNA: TGCGCCAGCAGCTTGGAACGTCAACTAGATGAAAAACTGTTTTTT; CDR3: CASSLERQLDEKLFF
V: TRBV6-1; size: NA; D: NA; J: TRBJ2-3; DNA: TGTGCCAGCAGTACCGCCGGCGGGCGGGATACGCAGTATTTT; CDR3: CASSTAGGRDTQYF
V: TRBV25-1; size: few; D: NA; J: TRBJ2-2; DNA: TGTGCCAGCAGTGATATGGAGCTTCCCTGGGGGGAGCTGTTTTTT; CDR3: CASSDMELPWGELFF
V: TRBV6-5; size: NA; D: NA; J: TRBJ2-6; DNA: TGTGCCAGCAGTTACAGGGCCAGCTCTGGGGCCAACGTCCTGACTTTC; CDR3: CASSYRASSGANVLTF
V: TRBV12-3/TRBV12-4; size: few; D: NA; J: TRBJ2-2; DNA: TGTGCCAGCAGGTCGAGGGGAGTTAGCACCGGGGAGCTGTTTTTT; CDR3: CASRSRGVSTGELFF
V: TRBV11-1; size: few; D: TRBD1; J: TRBJ1-1; DNA: TGTGCCAGCACCAAGACAGGGAAGGAGGCTGAAGCTTTCTTT; CDR3: CASTKTGKEAEAFF
V: TRBV6-5; size: many; D: NA; J: TRBJ2-5; DNA: TGTGCCAGCAGTTACTCAGGCAGCAAAGAGACCCAGTACTTC; CDR3: CASSYSGSKETQYF
V: TRBV7-8; size: few; D: NA; J: TRBJ2-7; DNA: TGTGCCAGCAGCTTTAGGGAGACCTACGAGCAGTACTTC; CDR3: CASSFRETYEQYF
V: TRBV20-1; size: NA; D: TRBD2; J: TRBJ2-3; DNA: TGCAGTTACACTAGCGGAAGCACAGATACGCAGTATTTT; CDR3: CSYTSGSTDTQYF
V: TRBV30; size: NA; D: NA; J: TRBJ1-5; DNA: TGTGCCTGGAGTGTAATCAATTTGGATCAGCCCCAGCAATTT; CDR3: CAWSVINLDQPQQF
V: TRBV20-1; size: NA; D: NA; J: TRBJ1-6; DNA: TGCAGTGCCCGGGACCTCCTCGGGAATTCACCCCTCCACTTT; CDR3: CSARDLLGNSPLHF
V: TRBV4-3; size: few; D: NA; J: TRBJ1-1; DNA: TGCGCCAGCAGCCAAGAGATCCGCAACGTAGGAACTGAAGCTTTCTTT; CDR3: CASSQEIRNVGTEAFF
V: TRBV5-6; size: NA; D: TRBD2; J: TRBJ2-2; DNA: TGTGCCAGCAGCGTCGTGACTAGCGGGGGAAACACCGGGGAGCTGTTTTTT; CDR3: CASSVVTSGGNTGELFF
V: TRBV12-3/TRBV12-4; size: NA; D: NA; J: TRBJ1-2; DNA: TGTGCCAGCAGTTTCGGGGGGGACAACTATGGCTACACCTTC; CDR3: CASSFGGDNYGYTF
V: TRBV29-1; size: few; D: NA; J: TRBJ1-5; DNA: TGCAGCGCCGGGAGGAAAGGGGAGCCCCAGCATTTT; CDR3: CSAGRKGEPQHF
V: TRBV7-9; size: NA; D: NA; J: TRBJ1-2; DNA: TGTGCCAGCAGCTACCTAGACAGCTATGGCTACACCTTC; CDR3: CASSYLDSYGYTF
V: TRBV20-1; size: few; D: TRBD1; J: TRBJ2-5; DNA: TGCAGTGCTTCCCGGGACAGGGAAGGCCGAGAGACCCAGTACTTC; CDR3: CSASRDREGRETQYF
V: TRBV19; size: NA; D: NA; J: TRBJ2-6; DNA: TGTGCCAGTAGTCTCTCAGGGGCTGCTGGGGCCAACGTCCTGACTTTC; CDR3: CASSLSGAAGANVLTF
V: TRBV25-1; size: many; D: NA; J: TRBJ2-3; DNA: TGTGCCAGCAGTGAAGGAGATACGCAGTATTTT; CDR3: CASSEGDTQYF
V: TRBV30; size: few; D: NA; J: TRBJ1-2; DNA: TGTGCCTGGAGTGCTAGTTATGGCTACACCTTC; CDR3: CAWSASYGYTF
V: TRBV12-3/TRBV12-4; size: many; D: NA; J: TRBJ2-2; DNA: TGTGCCGGATGGGCGAACACCGGGGAGCTGTTTTTT; CDR3: CAGWANTGELFF
V: TRBV5-1; size: NA; D: NA; J: TRBJ2-1; DNA: TGCGCCAGCAGCTCACTGGAGGGTTGGAATGAGCAGTTCTTC; CDR3: CASSSLEGWNEQFF
V: TRBV21-1; size: NA; D: NA; J: TRBJ1-1; DNA: TGTGCCAGCAGCAAGCCCGGGACAGTGAACACTGAAGCTTTCTTT; CDR3: CASSKPGTVNTEAFF
V: TRBV20-1; size: many; D: TRBD1; J: TRBJ1-1; DNA: TGCAGTGCTAAGTTCAGGGGGGACACTGAAGCTTTCTTT; CDR3: CSAKFRGDTEAFF
V: TRBV20-1; size: NA; D: NA; J: TRBJ2-7; DNA: TGCAGTGCCCCGGGACCGAACACCTACGAGCAGTACTTC; CDR3: CSAPGPNTYEQYF
V: TRBV7-9; size: NA; D: NA; J: TRBJ2-3; DNA: TGTGCCAGCACCCTAGGGGGAACTAGCACAGATACGCAGTATTTT; CDR3: CASTLGGTSTDTQYF
V: TRBV9; size: few; D: TRBD1; J: TRBJ1-4; DNA: TGTGCCAGCAACAGGGGGTCGGGGCGTAATGAAAAACTGTTTTTT; CDR3: CASNRGSGRNEKLFF
V: TRBV6-5; size: NA; D: NA; J: TRBJ1-4; DNA: TGTGCCAGCAGTTACAGTGTTAATGAAAAACTGTTTTTT; CDR3: CASSYSVNEKLFF
V: TRBV10-1; size: NA; D: TRBD1; J: TRBJ2-7; DNA: TGCGCCAGCAGTGCATCTCCGGGACAGGGGAGGGAGCAGTACTTC; CDR3: CASSASPGQGREQYF
V: TRBV27; size: medium-sized; D: NA; J: TRBJ1-1; DNA: TGTGCCAGCAAGTATGGGGGGGACACTGAAGCTTTCTTT; CDR3: CASKYGGDTEAFF
V: TRBV20-1; size: many; D: NA; J: TRBJ1-5; DNA: TGCAGTGCTAGGAAGGAGGGCAATCAGCCCCAGCATTTT; CDR3: CSARKEGNQPQHF
V: TRBV14; size: NA; D: TRBD2; J: TRBJ2-5; DNA: TGTGCCAGCAGCCAGGGACTAGCGGGGTTGGAGACCCAGTACTTC; CDR3: CASSQGLAGLETQYF